These 20 T cell receptor beta chains were all obtained from the same sample, sequenced in a study of CD8+ T cells in alopecia areata. Regarding treatment: oral pan-JAK inhibitor, 5-10 mg twice daily. Extracted RNA was reverse transcribed, and the resulting cDNA served as sequencing template. The table came from immunoSEQ multiplex PCR; TCRdb's copy has only in-frame clones and leaves some out. The sample contains about 280,000 clones, roughly 64% of which appear only once. The source material was CD4+ T cells sorted from blood, sampled at week 24, from a patient treated with tofacitinib. These receptors came from a human donor with alopecia areata.

V gene TRBV2 combines with J gene TRBJ1-2, with TRBD1 matching over 11 bases. The germline V gene has CDR1 SNHLY and CDR2 FYNNEI. After removal of 7 bases from V and 8 bases from J, the junction contained 6 bases not matched to a gene. The CDR3 is made up of 13 amino acids. This CDR3 reads CASNGQGAWGYTF. Written as DNA, the CDR3 is TGTGCCAGCAACGGACAGGGGGCGTGGGGCTACACCTTC.

The V call is TRBV18, the J call TRBJ2-7; D is unclear. CDR3 length: 12 amino acids. The germline V gene encodes CDR1 KGHSH and CDR2 LQKENI. Trimming shortened V by 3 bases and J by 3 bases, and 6 bases separated the two germline ends. This CDR3 is CASSPSVYEQYF. CDR3 bases: TGTGCCAGCTCACCTTCAGTCTACGAGCAGTACTTC.

The rearrangement uses TRBV6-5 and TRBJ2-7; D possibly corresponds to TRBD1 (5 bases). V lost 6 bases to trimming and J lost 3 bases, with 18 bases between them. The CDR3 length is 15 residues. From germline, CDR1 is MNHEY and CDR2 SVGAGI. The CDR3 is CASSVNPGSNYEQYF. DNA of the CDR3: TGTGCCAGCAGCGTCAATCCAGGGTCTAACTACGAGCAGTACTTC.

Only a few counts were recorded for this clone. This sequence joins TRBV28 and TRBJ1-6; 10 nucleotides agree with TRBD1. The CDR3 contains 15 residues. Germline V gives CDR1 MDHEN, CDR2 SYDVKM. V trimming: 5 bases; J trimming: 10 bases; junction bases outside the gene matches: 8. The CDR3 DNA sequence: TGTGCCAGCAGTCCCCGGGACAGGGGATCCTCACCCCTCCACTTT. Residues: CASSPRDRGSSPLHF.

The chain is built from TRBV14 and TRBJ2-1, with D possibly matching TRBD2 (6 bases). This CDR3 spans 16 amino acids. V lost 4 bases to trimming and J lost 0 bases, with 13 bases between them. Germline values: CDR1 SGHDN, CDR2 FVKESK. CDR3 nucleotides: TGTGCCAGCAGCCTTGGACTAACTCGCTCCTACAATGAGCAGTTCTTC. It codes for CASSLGLTRSYNEQFF. Drawing the rest from reference TRBV14 and TRBJ2-1, the complete variable domain is EAGVTQFPSHSVIEKGQTVTLRCDPISGHDNLYWYRRVMGKEIKFLLHFVKESKQDESGMPNNRFLAERTGGTYSTLKVQPAELEDSGVYFCASSLGLTRSYNEQFFGPGTRLTVL.

A few counts support this clone. The chain links TRBV2 to TRBJ2-5; perhaps TRBD1 as D (5 bases). CDR1 and CDR2 from the germline V gene are SNHLY and FYNNEI. Trimming removed 3 bases from V and 1 base from J, with 12 bases in between. This CDR3 comprises 15 residues. As DNA, the CDR3 is TGTGCCAGCAGTGAGGGGCAGCTTCGCCAAGAGACCCAGTACTTC. Its protein is CASSEGQLRQETQYF.

V and J are TRBV29-1 and TRBJ1-1; D gene uncertain. The germline CDR1 and CDR2 sequences are SQVTM and ANQGSEA. The CDR3 is 13 amino acids. CDR3 nucleotide sequence: TGCAGTGGTGGGCGCAGGATGAACACTGAAGCTTTCTTT. Amino acid sequence: CSGGRRMNTEAFF.

The V and J genes are TRBV7-9 and TRBJ1-5, with TRBD1 identical over 7 bases. This CDR3 has 15 amino acids. Trimming cost V 4 bases and J 6 bases; bases outside gene matches: 9. CDR1 is SEHNR, CDR2 FQNEAQ, per germline (reference sequence). The CDR3: CASSSDRELAQPQHF. CDR3 in DNA: TGTGCCAGCAGCTCAGACAGGGAATTGGCTCAGCCCCAGCATTTT.

The CDR3: CASSPGRRDTQYF. In DNA, the CDR3 is TGTGCCAGCAGCCCTGGTAGGCGGGATACGCAGTATTTT. The genes are TRBV5-6 and TRBJ2-3; D remains unclear. This CDR3 has 13 amino acids. Germline CDR1 reads SGHDT; CDR2 reads YYEEEE. The V end lost 4 bases, the J end lost 6 bases, and 12 bases lay between the germline ends.

The chain joins TRBV14 to TRBJ2-1; 10 positions match TRBD1. Germline CDR1 SGHDN, CDR2 FVKESK. J lost 4 bases, V lost 4 bases, and 4 bases had no gene match. The CDR3 runs 15 residues. The CDR3 reads CASSLGQGRYNEQFF. The CDR3, as DNA: TGTGCCAGCAGCCTGGGACAGGGGAGGTACAATGAGCAGTTCTTC.

This clone was picked up a small number of times. This sequence joins TRBV29-1 and TRBJ1-5; 9 positions agree with TRBD1. After removal of 6 bases from V and 5 bases from J, the junction contained 5 bases not matched to a gene. The CDR3 runs 13 residues. CDR1 is SQVTM, CDR2 ANQGSEA, per germline. CDR3 amino acids: CSVGTGRHQPQHF. As DNA, the CDR3 is TGCAGCGTAGGGACAGGGCGGCATCAGCCCCAGCATTTT.

The gene calls are TRBV29-1 and TRBJ2-7; D is possibly TRBD2 (6 bases). The germline V gene encodes CDR1 SQVTM and CDR2 ANQGSEA. This CDR3 has 14 residues. Deletions cut 6 bases from V and 6 bases from J, with 21 bases between. The CDR3 sequence is CSVKAKADSGEQYF. In nucleotides, the CDR3 is TGCAGCGTCAAAGCAAAAGCGGATAGCGGCGAGCAGTACTTC.

CDR3 loop: CASSLEGRTEAFF. For the CDR3, the DNA is TGTGCCAGCAGCTTAGAGGGTCGCACTGAAGCTTTCTTT. This rearrangement joins TRBV7-8 to TRBJ1-1; D call uncertain. This CDR3 is built from 13 residues. Germline loops: CDR1 SGHVS, CDR2 FQNEAQ. V lost 1 base and J lost 4, with 7 bases in between.

V is TRBV27 and J is TRBJ1-5; no definite D call. The CDR3 is 13 amino acids. Between the trimmed V and J ends, which lost 5 bases and 0 bases, there was a span of 5 bases. The germline V gene encodes CDR1 MNHEY and CDR2 SMNVEV (reference sequence). The CDR3 nucleotides read TGTGCCAGCAGTCCCCATAGCAATCAGCCCCAGCATTTT. This gives the protein CASSPHSNQPQHF.

This chain joins TRBV27 and TRBJ2-1; 8 nucleotides agree with TRBD2. V lost 2 bases and J lost 2; bases outside the gene matches: 5. The CDR3 is 16 residues long. Looked up from germline, CDR1 is MNHEY and CDR2 is SMNVEV (reference sequence). The CDR3 bases are TGTGCCAGCAGTTTACTCCGGACTAGCCCCTACAATGAGCAGTTCTTC. This translates into CASSLLRTSPYNEQFF.

This clone was observed a few times. The chain employs TRBV28 and TRBJ2-1; D not certain. Trimming removed 6 bases at V and 13 bases at J, with 13 bases between. This CDR3 contains 11 residues. The V gene's germline CDR1 is MDHEN and CDR2 SYDVKM. CDR3 DNA sequence: TGTGCCAGCAGCCCATTCGGATATCAGTTCTTC. This codes for CASSPFGYQFF.

The chain couples TRBV28 to TRBJ1-1; 8 bases align to TRBD1. Germline CDR1 MDHEN, CDR2 SYDVKM. The CDR3 is made up of 12 amino acids. V gave up 6 bases and J gave up 10 bases; unmatched junction bases: 7. The CDR3 protein is CASRYTQGGAFF. The CDR3 DNA follows: TGTGCCAGCAGATACACACAGGGGGGAGCTTTCTTT. The entire variable domain, with the rest obtained from reference TRBV28 and TRBJ1-1, is as follows: DVKVTQSSRYLVKRTGEKVFLECVQDMDHENMFWYRQDPGLGLRLIYFSYDVKMKEKGDIPEGYSVSREKKERFSLILESASTNQTSMYLCASRYTQGGAFFGQGTRLTVV.

V gene TRBV11-2 combines with J gene TRBJ1-1; no clear D. Germline V gene lookup returns CDR1 SGHAT and CDR2 FQNNGV. The V end lost 1 base, the J end lost 11 bases, and 11 bases lay between the germline ends. The CDR3 extends over 12 amino acids. CDR3: CASSLVRTVAFF. The CDR3, as DNA: TGTGCCAGCAGCTTAGTCCGGACCGTTGCTTTCTTT.

V is TRBV27 and J is TRBJ2-4; D ambiguous. V gave up 4 bases and J gave up 0 bases, with 10 bases separating them. The CDR3 consists of 15 residues. Germline CDR1 and CDR2: MNHEY and SMNVEV (reference sequence). CDR3 bases: TGTGCCAGCAGTTCCATCGAGTTAGCCAAAAACATTCAGTACTTC. Translation gives CASSSIELAKNIQYF.

J is TRBJ2-7 and V is TRBV5-4; TRBD1 matches 9 bases. The CDR3 consists of 15 residues. Germline trimming cut 4 bases from V and 1 base from J; bases unmatched to any gene: 6. CDR1 SGHNT and CDR2 YYREEE come from the germline V gene (reference sequence). The CDR3 reads CASSTRTGESYEQYF. CDR3 sequence (DNA): TGTGCCAGCAGCACCCGGACAGGGGAATCCTACGAGCAGTACTTC.